Here is one T cell receptor (beta chain) with its context. This CDR3 has 12 amino acids. Assay: immunoSEQ multiplex PCR; the TCRdb copy retains only in-frame clones and omits some. The table includes approximately 120,000 clones, more than 75% detected once. The data originate from a study of T cell responses to AZD1222 COVID-19 vaccine. This chain links TRBV21-1 with TRBJ1-5. TRBV21-1 is classified as a pseudogene. This TCR derives from an adult in good health. Sequenced here: peripheral blood, sampled on day 0 of AZD1222 vaccination. In nucleotides, the CDR3 is TGTGCCAGCAGCAAAGAAGGTCAGCCCCAGCATTTT. The encoded protein is CASSKEGQPQHF.